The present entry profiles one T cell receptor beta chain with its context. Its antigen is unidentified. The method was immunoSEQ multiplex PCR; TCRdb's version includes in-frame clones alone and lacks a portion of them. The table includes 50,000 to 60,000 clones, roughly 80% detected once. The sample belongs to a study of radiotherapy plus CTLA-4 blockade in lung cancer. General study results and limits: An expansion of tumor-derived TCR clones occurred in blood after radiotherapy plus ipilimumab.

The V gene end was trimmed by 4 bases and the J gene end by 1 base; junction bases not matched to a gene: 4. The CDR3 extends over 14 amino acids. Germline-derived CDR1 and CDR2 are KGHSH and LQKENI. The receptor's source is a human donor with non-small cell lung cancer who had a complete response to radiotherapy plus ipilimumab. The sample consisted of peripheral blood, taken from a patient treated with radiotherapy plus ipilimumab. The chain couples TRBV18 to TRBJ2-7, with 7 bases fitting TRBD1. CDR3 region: CASSRTGGSYEQYV. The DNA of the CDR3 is TGTGCCAGCTCACGGACAGGAGGATCCTACGAGCAGTACGTC.